Below, one T cell receptor (beta chain) is given with its context. The antigen remains unidentified. The V and J ends lost 3 bases and 6 bases, in that order; junction bases with no gene match: 15. The CDR3 is 17 residues long. CDR1 is MNHNS, CDR2 SASEGT, per germline. TCRdb keeps only in-frame clones here, not all; method: immunoSEQ multiplex PCR. The table lists tens of thousands of clones, over 85% of them singletons, with less than 2.5% in the top ten. The data were obtained in a study of cytomegalovirus exposure and HLA in healthy donors. About the study: The platform used for the 110 or so validation repertoires matched that of the 650 to 750 first-cohort repertoires, a later analysis reported. General study results and limits: It was reportedly the case that the classifier diagnosed cytomegalovirus status with high specificity and sensitivity. A subsequent analysis found that TCR clusters from the first cohort also tended to co-occur in the approximately 110 validation repertoires, with approximately 94% of cluster scores above 0.

The gene calls are TRBV6-1 and TRBJ2-7; 9 bases map to TRBD2. The specimen was PBMCs. The sequence was obtained from a woman aged 18-35 years in good health and CMV-seronegative. DNA for the CDR3: TGTGCCAGCAGTGAGGGGCGCGGGAGGGCCTTTTTGTTCGAGCAGTACTTC. This sequence encodes CASSEGRGRAFLFEQYF.